The next 20 T cell receptor beta chains were all read from a single sample in a study of T-cell memory formation after mild COVID-19. TCRdb reprocessed the 5' RACE reads with MiXCR, giving one entry per CDR3 protein. The table includes 300,000 to 400,000 distinct CDR3 sequences, approximately 15% detected once. The sample consisted of PBMCs or a T cell subset sorted from them (not recorded which). These TCRs come from a man between 18 and 29 years old who had mild COVID-19 (a few samples of this study predate the infection). Cell type and time point are not known.

This clonotype has more than one count but fewer than ten. The CDR3 is CASSLGRVDEKLFF. Here the CDR3 DNA reads TGTGCCAGCAGCTTAGGCAGGGTGGATGAAAAACTGTTTTTT. This chain uses TRBV7-8 with TRBJ1-4, with D possibly being TRBD1 (5 bases). V dropped 1 base and J dropped 6 bases, with 9 bases sitting between them. Germline-derived CDR1 and CDR2 are SGHVS and FQNEAQ. This CDR3 is built from 14 residues.

The chain links TRBV5-1 to TRBJ2-4; tentative D call: TRBD2 (5 bases). V was shortened by 0 bases and J by 6 bases, with 10 bases between the two germline ends. Germline CDR1 SGHRS, CDR2 YFSETQ. The CDR3 is 14 amino acids. The CDR3 region is CASSLGGEGNIQYF. The CDR3 DNA reads TGCGCCAGCAGCTTGGGGGGAGAGGGAAACATTCAGTACTTC.

As DNA, the CDR3 is TGTGCCACCAGTGACGGCGACAGGAACGAGCAGTACTTC. Residues: CATSDGDRNEQYF. The chain is built from TRBV24-1 and TRBJ2-7; D perhaps matches TRBD1 (6 bases). CDR3 length: 13 residues. The V end was cut by 4 bases, the J end by 5 bases, with 11 bases between. Germline lookup yields CDR1 KGHDR and CDR2 SFDVKD.

This clonotype was counted a few times. The chain joins TRBV7-2 to TRBJ1-6; TRBD1 aligns across 7 bases. J was trimmed by 8 bases and V by 5 bases; bases with no gene match: 3. This CDR3 has 13 amino acids. Germline CDR1 is SGHTA and CDR2 is FQGNSA. The CDR3 DNA follows: TGTGCCAGCAGCCCCCAGGGGGATTCACCCCTCCACTTT. Residues: CASSPQGDSPLHF.

This clonotype was recorded at least ten times. V and J are TRBV20-1 and TRBJ1-2; 7 bases are a match to TRBD1. CDR1 and CDR2 (germline): DFQATT, SNEGSKA (reference sequence). The CDR3 length is 11 residues. Written as DNA, the CDR3 is TGCGTCCTTTGGGAGGGGGCTAGCTACACCTTC. Its translation: CVLWEGASYTF.

This clonotype was seen at least ten times. The gene calls are TRBV12-3 or TRBV12-4 and TRBJ2-3; 9 bases align to TRBD2. With V trimmed by 8 bases and J by 0 bases, 6 bases remained unmatched. The CDR3 sequence is 15 residues long. CDR3 residues: CASHILAGSTDTQYF. CDR3 DNA sequence: TGTGCCAGCCACATCCTAGCGGGGAGCACAGATACGCAGTATTTT.

The chain uses TRBV7-6 and TRBJ2-5; maybe TRBD1 (5 bases). Trimming removed 6 bases at V and 5 bases at J, with 16 bases between. Germline values: CDR1 SGHVS, CDR2 FNYEAQ. The CDR3 spans 14 residues. This CDR3 reads CASRGLVGGETQYF. The CDR3 coding sequence is TGTGCCAGCAGGGGGCTGGTGGGTGGGGAGACCCAGTACTTC.

The CDR3 region is CASSTSGVNSPLHF. CDR3 DNA: TGTGCCAGTAGTACCTCAGGGGTTAATTCACCCCTCCACTTT. V gene TRBV19 combines with J gene TRBJ1-6, with a tentative D call TRBD1 (6 bases). Looked up from germline, CDR1 is LNHDA and CDR2 is SQIVND (reference sequence). Trimming pared 4 bases from V and 6 bases from J, leaving 10 bases between. The CDR3 has 14 amino acids.

The chain recombines TRBV4-2 with TRBJ1-1, with 8 bases lining up with TRBD1. The ends lost 5 bases at V and 4 bases at J; junction bases unmatched: 6. The CDR3 is 14 amino acids. The germline V gene has CDR1 LGHNA and CDR2 YNFKEQ. The CDR3 DNA reads TGTGCCAGCAGCGACAGGGGAGCCGGCACTGAAGCTTTCTTT. Its translation is CASSDRGAGTEAFF.

For the CDR3, the DNA is TGCGCCAGCAGCCAAGATGGGCTAGACTCTGGGGCCAACGTCCTGACTTTC. It is translated as CASSQDGLDSGANVLTF. This chain links TRBV4-3 with TRBJ2-6; D is unclear. CDR3 size: 17 residues. The germline V gene encodes CDR1 LGHNA and CDR2 YSLEER. With 0 bases removed from V and 0 bases from J, the gap between germline ends came to 9 bases.

This clonotype was counted a single time. The rearrangement joins TRBV3-1 to TRBJ2-5; 7 bases map to TRBD2. Per the germline V gene, CDR1 is LGHDT and CDR2 is YNNKEL (reference sequence). The CDR3 runs to 18 residues. Trimming took 3 bases from V and 4 from J; bases not matched to a gene: 17. Written as DNA, the CDR3 is TGTGCCAGCAGCCAGGCGGTGGGGAGCGGGGCTACGGTAGAGACCCAGTACTTC. Residues: CASSQAVGSGATVETQYF.

There are a few counts of this clonotype. The rearrangement links TRBV20-1 to TRBJ2-1, with 9 positions matching TRBD1. In germline, CDR1 is DFQATT, CDR2 SNEGSKA (reference sequence). J was trimmed by 3 bases and V by 3 bases; bases with no gene match: 6. CDR3 length equals 15 residues. CDR3 nucleotide sequence: TGCAGTGCTAGGGGGGGGACAGGGAGCTACAATGAGCAGTTCTTC. Translating gives CSARGGTGSYNEQFF.

This chain links TRBV5-1 with TRBJ2-7; TRBD2 is a possible D gene (6 bases). The CDR3 has 16 residues. Germline lookup yields CDR1 SGHRS and CDR2 YFSETQ. Trimming cost V 5 bases and J 0 bases, with 18 bases left between them. Here the CDR3 reads CASSLTRGESSYEQYF. Written as DNA, the CDR3 is TGCGCCAGCAGTTTGACGCGGGGCGAGAGCTCCTACGAGCAGTACTTC.

The V call is TRBV7-8, the J call TRBJ1-6; D perhaps matches TRBD1 (6 bases). CDR1 is SGHVS and CDR2 is FQNEAQ in the germline V gene. The length of the CDR3 is 14 residues. V lost 3 bases and J 6 bases, leaving 9 bases between the germline ends. The CDR3 coding sequence is TGTGCCAGCAGCTTCCGGGACACTAATTCACCCCTCCACTTT. Protein sequence: CASSFRDTNSPLHF. The whole variable domain, filled in from reference TRBV7-8 and TRBJ1-6, reads GAGVSQSPRYKVAKRGQDVALRCDPISGHVSLFWYQQALGQGPEFLTYFQNEAQLDKSGLPSDRFFAERPEGSVSTLKIQRTQQEDSAVYLCASSFRDTNSPLHFGNGTRLTVT.

This clonotype was seen many times. One end of the junction varies from germline; a read error may be responsible. The gene calls are TRBV5-1 and TRBJ2-3; 14 bases are shared with TRBD2. The CDR3 covers 16 residues. The germline V gene encodes CDR1 SGHRS and CDR2 YFSETQ. The CDR3 spells CASSGLAGGSTDTQYF. In DNA form, the CDR3 reads TGTGCCAGCAGCGGACTAGCGGGGGGTAGCACAGATACGCAGTATTTT.

Ten or more counts support this clonotype. V gene TRBV6-5 combines with J gene TRBJ1-2, with D maybe TRBD1 (5 bases). Trimming shortened V by 7 bases and J by 8 bases, and 17 bases separated the two germline ends. Germline CDR1 and CDR2: MNHEY and SVGAGI. This CDR3 is 13 amino acids long. CDR3 in DNA: TGTGCCAGCATCAAGTCGGGACCCAAAGGCTACACCTTC. It codes for CASIKSGPKGYTF.

The chain employs TRBV12-3 or TRBV12-4 and TRBJ2-3; 8 bases are a match to TRBD1. J was trimmed by 3 bases and V by 6 bases; bases with no gene match: 14. The CDR3 extends over 17 amino acids. Written as DNA, the CDR3 is TGTGCCAGCAGCCTGACAGGGGTCTACCTTAGTACAGATACGCAGTATTTT. It yields the protein CASSLTGVYLSTDTQYF.

CDR3 bases: TGCAGCGTTGACCGAAGTTGGTCGCGTAGCTATGGCTACACCTTC. Translated: CSVDRSWSRSYGYTF. The chain employs TRBV29-1 and TRBJ1-2; D not certain. CDR1 is SQVTM and CDR2 is ANQGSEA in the germline V gene. V was clipped by 3 bases and J by 4 bases, with 18 bases between them. The CDR3 runs 15 residues.

The chain links TRBV20-1 to TRBJ1-1; D gene unclear. CDR3 length: 12 residues. The germline gives CDR1 DFQATT, CDR2 SNEGSKA (reference sequence). Trimming stripped 6 bases from V and 3 bases from J, with 11 bases between. The CDR3 DNA follows: TGCAGTGCCGGTCGGACCGACACTGAAGCTTTCTTT. Translation: CSAGRTDTEAFF.

A few counts support this clonotype. The V and J genes are TRBV5-1 and TRBJ2-3; maybe TRBD1 (7 bases). The germline gives CDR1 SGHRS, CDR2 YFSETQ. V lost 4 bases to trimming and J lost 0 bases, with 15 bases between them. This CDR3 is 16 amino acids long. The CDR3 bases are TGCGCCAGCAGCCCAGGGGGGTCTCCTAGCACAGATACGCAGTATTTT. Its translation: CASSPGGSPSTDTQYF.